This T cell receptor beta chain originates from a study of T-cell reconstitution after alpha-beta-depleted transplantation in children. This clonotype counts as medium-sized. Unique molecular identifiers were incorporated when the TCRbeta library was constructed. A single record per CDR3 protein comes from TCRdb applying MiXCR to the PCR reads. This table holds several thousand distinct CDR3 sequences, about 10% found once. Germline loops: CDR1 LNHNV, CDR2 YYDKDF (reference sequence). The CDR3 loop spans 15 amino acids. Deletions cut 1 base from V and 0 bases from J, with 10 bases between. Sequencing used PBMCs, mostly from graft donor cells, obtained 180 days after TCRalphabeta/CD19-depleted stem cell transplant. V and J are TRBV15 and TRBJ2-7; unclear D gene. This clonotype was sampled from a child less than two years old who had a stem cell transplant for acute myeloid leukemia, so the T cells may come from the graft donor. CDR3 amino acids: CATSRGGIYSYEQYF. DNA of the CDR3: TGTGCCACCAGCAGAGGGGGTATCTACTCCTACGAGCAGTACTTC.